The clone carrying this T cell receptor (beta chain) was found a few times. The sample is drawn from a study of T cells in Graves' hyperthyroidism and ophthalmopathy. RNA transcripts gave rise to amplified TCR beta CDR3 regions. HTBI primers drove first-round RT-PCR of the TCR CDR3. TCRdb ran MiXCR on the multiplex PCR reads and lists one entry per CDR3 protein. The sample records hundreds of thousands of distinct CDR3 sequences, approximately 13% being singletons. V lost 4 bases to trimming and J lost 4 bases, with 10 bases between them. The CDR3 is made up of 13 amino acids. The germline gives CDR1 MDHEN, CDR2 SYDVKM. Diagnosis relied on clinical symptoms, serum thyroxine and TRAb, thyroid ultrasound and orbital computed tomography.

The genes are TRBV28 and TRBJ1-2; D unclear. The receptor comes from a woman aged 25 to 45 with Graves' hyperthyroidism. The specimen sequenced was blood. DNA of the CDR3: TGTGCCAGCAGTTCAGTGTCCTTCTATGGCTACACCTTC. Residues: CASSSVSFYGYTF.